The present TCR beta chain was sequenced within a study of cytomegalovirus exposure and HLA in healthy donors. The study's findings and limits: Within a later analysis, the majority of CMV-associated TCR beta chains appeared HLA-restricted. For TCR beta chains, V- and J-gene trimming was later linked to a missense DCLRE1C variant. Overall, around 160 TCR beta chains were annotated as cytomegalovirus-associated.

The PCR had 60 Vbeta and 13 Jbeta primers. Method: immunoSEQ multiplex PCR; TCRdb's copy keeps in-frame clones and lacks some. The sample contains more than 150,000 clones, over 70% of which appear only once. As for this clone: The target antigen is unknown.

With 5 bases clipped from V and 7 bases from J, the junction kept 10 bases outside the gene matches. The length of the CDR3 is 15 residues. The germline V gene encodes CDR1 MNHEY and CDR2 SVGAGI. This TCR was recovered from a woman aged 35 to 49 in good health and CMV-seropositive. This chain connects TRBV6-5 to TRBJ1-4; TRBD1 matches at 7 bases. Sequences were obtained from PBMCs. The CDR3 spells CASSPKTGRAEKLFF. CDR3 DNA: TGTGCCAGCAGTCCTAAGACAGGGCGGGCTGAAAAACTGTTTTTT.